Listed here are 20 T cell receptor beta chains from one sample, sequenced in a study of cytomegalovirus exposure and HLA in healthy donors. Some clones are missing from TCRdb's copy, which holds only in-frame ones; the method was immunoSEQ multiplex PCR. The sample has around 300,000 clones; around 90% are singletons. The sequenced sample consisted of PBMCs. These receptors were collected from a woman in her 30s in good health and CMV-seropositive.

V usage is TRBV30 and J usage is TRBJ2-1; TRBD2 matches at 9 bases. The length of the CDR3 is 16 residues. V lost 2 bases, J lost 3 bases, and 8 bases stayed unmatched. Germline CDR1 GTSNPN, CDR2 SVGIG (reference sequence). The CDR3 region has the DNA TGTGCCTGGAGTAGGCCAGCGGGGGGCTTCTACAATGAGCAGTTCTTC. This sequence encodes CAWSRPAGGFYNEQFF. The full variable domain, rest sourced from reference TRBV30 and TRBJ2-1, is SQTIHQWPATLVQPVGSPLSLECTVEGTSNPNLYWYRQAAGRGLQLLFYSVGIGQISSEVPQNLSASRPQDRQFILSSKKLLLSDSGFYLCAWSRPAGGFYNEQFFGPGTRLTVL.

The rearrangement joins TRBV9 to TRBJ2-5; 8 bases agree with TRBD1. Looked up from germline, CDR1 is SGDLS and CDR2 is YYNGEE. The CDR3 is made up of 15 amino acids. V was clipped by 4 bases and J by 5 bases; unmatched bases: 10. Here the CDR3 DNA reads TGTGCCAGCAGCACCCGGACAGGGCCTGGGGAGACCCAGTACTTC. Its translation is CASSTRTGPGETQYF.

This clone was observed a handful of times. The genes are TRBV19 and TRBJ1-2; no firm D call. From germline, CDR1 is LNHDA and CDR2 SQIVND (reference sequence). V was clipped by 4 bases and J by 2 bases, with 5 bases between them. This CDR3 has 12 residues. The CDR3 sequence: CASSTVNYGYTF. In DNA, the CDR3 is TGTGCCAGTAGTACAGTCAACTATGGCTACACCTTC.

The CDR3 DNA reads TGTGCCAGCAGCCAAGCCCAGGGCGGGGAGCTGTTTTTT. Its protein product is CASSQAQGGELFF. The V call is TRBV4-2, the J call TRBJ2-2; a weak D match, TRBD1 (5 bases). Trimming took off 1 base at V and 7 bases at J, with 7 bases between the two ends. CDR1 is LGHNA and CDR2 is YNFKEQ in the germline V gene. The CDR3 length is 13 residues.

This chain uses TRBV19 with TRBJ2-1, with D perhaps matching TRBD1 (6 bases). Germline values: CDR1 LNHDA, CDR2 SQIVND (reference sequence). CDR3 length equals 11 residues. Between the trimmed V and J ends, which lost 6 bases and 6 bases, there was a span of 6 bases. DNA for the CDR3: TGTGCCAGTAGAGGGGGCAATGAGCAGTTCTTC. Its translation is CASRGGNEQFF.

This chain joins TRBV6-1 and TRBJ2-2, with D uncertain. Germline-derived CDR1 and CDR2 are MNHNS and SASEGT. V lost 1 base, J lost 0 bases, and 12 bases lay in between. This CDR3 contains 17 residues. The CDR3: CASSEGISRANTGELFF. The DNA of the CDR3 is TGTGCCAGCAGTGAAGGGATCAGTAGGGCGAACACCGGGGAGCTGTTTTTT.

This chain uses TRBV29-1 with TRBJ2-1, with TRBD2 matching over 8 bases. The V and J ends lost 8 bases and 8 bases, in that order; junction bases with no gene match: 8. CDR3 length equals 12 residues. Germline CDR1 is SQVTM and CDR2 is ANQGSEA. The CDR3: CSISGGGYEQFF. The CDR3, as DNA: TGCAGCATTTCGGGGGGGGGCTATGAGCAGTTCTTC.

This rearrangement joins TRBV7-7 to TRBJ2-5; TRBD2 matches at 8 bases. This CDR3 is 14 amino acids long. V lost 5 bases to trimming and J lost 4 bases; unmatched junction nucleotides: 6. Germline CDR1 reads SSHAT; CDR2 reads FNYEAQ (reference sequence). CDR3 amino acids: CASSPSGSRETQYF. The CDR3 DNA is TGTGCCAGCAGCCCGAGCGGGAGCAGAGAGACCCAGTACTTC.

This chain joins TRBV30 and TRBJ2-7; 9 positions agree with TRBD2. J gave up 6 bases and V 4 bases, and 7 bases lay outside the gene matches. Germline V lookup: CDR1 GTSNPN, CDR2 SVGIG (reference sequence). This CDR3 spans 13 amino acids. In DNA form, the CDR3 reads TGTGCCTGGAATGGCGGGGGGGGCCTCGAGCAGTACTTC. It translates to CAWNGGGGLEQYF. Looking up the rest from reference TRBV30 and TRBJ2-7 gives the full variable domain: SQTIHQWPATLVQPVGSPLSLECTVEGTSNPNLYWYRQAAGRGLQLLFYSVGIGQISSEVPQNLSASRPQDRQFILSSKKLLLSDSGFYLCAWNGGGGLEQYFGPGTRLTVT.

This clone was recorded once. The V call is TRBV18, the J call TRBJ2-2; 10 positions agree with TRBD2. CDR1 and CDR2 (germline): KGHSH, LQKENI. The V segment lost 4 bases and the J segment 0 bases; nucleotides outside the gene matches: 5. This CDR3 is 17 amino acids long. The CDR3 loop reads CASSLRTSGTNTGELFF. The CDR3, as DNA: TGTGCCAGCTCACTCCGGACTAGCGGCACGAACACCGGGGAGCTGTTTTTT.

This clone was counted a few times. The genes are TRBV19 and TRBJ1-5, with D hard to call. V lost 10 bases to trimming and J lost 6 bases, with 10 bases between them. This CDR3 comprises 11 residues. The germline V gene encodes CDR1 LNHDA and CDR2 SQIVND (reference sequence). The CDR3 is CAKSKSQPQHF. CDR3 sequence (DNA): TGTGCCAAGTCTAAGAGTCAGCCCCAGCATTTT.

V gene TRBV6-1 combines with J gene TRBJ1-6; 7 nucleotides match TRBD1. The germline gives CDR1 MNHNS, CDR2 SASEGT. There are 11 residues in the CDR3. V gave up 3 bases and J gave up 13 bases; unmatched junction bases: 0. The CDR3 coding sequence is TGTGCCAGCAGTGAGGGACAGCCCCTCCACTTT. Amino acids: CASSEGQPLHF.

The rearrangement uses TRBV7-2 and TRBJ1-1; D gene unclear. The V end was cut by 2 bases, the J end by 2 bases, with 9 bases between. Per the germline V gene, CDR1 is SGHTA and CDR2 is FQGNSA. The CDR3 is 14 amino acids. CDR3 in DNA: TGTGCCAGCAGCTTAATCGTACCTAACACTGAAGCTTTCTTT. It translates to CASSLIVPNTEAFF.

The gene calls are TRBV7-2 and TRBJ2-1; 9 positions agree with TRBD1. There are 14 residues in the CDR3. CDR1 is SGHTA and CDR2 is FQGNSA in the germline V gene. With V trimmed by 5 bases and J by 8 bases, 7 bases remained unmatched. CDR3 in amino acids: CASSLGTGTDEQFF. The CDR3 region has the DNA TGTGCCAGCAGCCTCGGGACAGGGACCGATGAGCAGTTCTTC.

The chain joins TRBV9 to TRBJ1-6, with D unresolved. Trimming shortened V by 0 bases and J by 5 bases, and 6 bases separated the two germline ends. This CDR3 is 14 amino acids long. CDR1 is SGDLS, CDR2 YYNGEE, per germline. The CDR3 protein is CASSVGNNNSPLHF. DNA for the CDR3: TGTGCCAGCAGCGTAGGGAATAATAATTCACCCCTCCACTTT.

This clone came up a few times. This same CDR3 is encoded by further DNA sequences in the sample. This chain connects TRBV27 to TRBJ2-7; TRBD2 matches 9 bases. The V gene end was trimmed by 2 bases and the J gene end by 3 bases; junction bases not matched to a gene: 2. The CDR3 is made up of 14 amino acids. Germline values: CDR1 MNHEY, CDR2 SMNVEV (reference sequence). CDR3 loop: CASSLGGRGYEQYF. CDR3 sequence (DNA): TGTGCCAGCAGTTTAGGCGGGAGGGGCTACGAGCAGTACTTC.

The chain uses TRBV9 and TRBJ1-1; D perhaps matches TRBD1 (5 bases). Trimming cost V 0 bases and J 8 bases, with 11 bases left between them. Germline V gene sequence: CDR1 SGDLS, CDR2 YYNGEE. The CDR3 loop spans 13 amino acids. The CDR3 DNA sequence: TGTGCCAGCAGCGTAGACGGGGCCCGAGAAGCTTTCTTT. This sequence encodes CASSVDGAREAFF.

The chain recombines TRBV15 with TRBJ2-3; TRBD2 aligns across 9 bases. Germline V CDR1 and CDR2: LNHNV, YYDKDF (reference sequence). J was trimmed by 1 base and V by 0 bases; bases with no gene match: 8. The CDR3 has 18 amino acids. The CDR3 loop reads CATSRDKDEREGTDTQYF. As DNA, the CDR3 is TGTGCCACCAGCAGAGATAAGGATGAGCGGGAGGGCACAGATACGCAGTATTTT.

The chain has TRBV7-2 and TRBJ1-5, with 7 bases aligning to TRBD1. The germline V gene has CDR1 SGHTA and CDR2 FQGNSA. V shed 0 bases and J 8 bases; nucleotides not matched to a gene: 7. The CDR3 covers 15 residues. CDR3 loop: CASSLAARGIEPQHF. The CDR3 DNA is TGTGCCAGCAGCTTAGCGGCCAGGGGGATCGAGCCCCAGCATTTT.

V and J are TRBV7-2 and TRBJ2-7, with TRBD2 matching 7 bases. The CDR3 has 14 amino acids. Germline assignment: CDR1 SGHTA and CDR2 FQGNSA. V was pared by 1 base and J by 5 bases, with 5 bases of the junction left unmatched. The CDR3 DNA sequence: TGTGCCAGCAGCTTAGAAGGACTAGTAGACGAGCAGTACTTC. Translation: CASSLEGLVDEQYF.